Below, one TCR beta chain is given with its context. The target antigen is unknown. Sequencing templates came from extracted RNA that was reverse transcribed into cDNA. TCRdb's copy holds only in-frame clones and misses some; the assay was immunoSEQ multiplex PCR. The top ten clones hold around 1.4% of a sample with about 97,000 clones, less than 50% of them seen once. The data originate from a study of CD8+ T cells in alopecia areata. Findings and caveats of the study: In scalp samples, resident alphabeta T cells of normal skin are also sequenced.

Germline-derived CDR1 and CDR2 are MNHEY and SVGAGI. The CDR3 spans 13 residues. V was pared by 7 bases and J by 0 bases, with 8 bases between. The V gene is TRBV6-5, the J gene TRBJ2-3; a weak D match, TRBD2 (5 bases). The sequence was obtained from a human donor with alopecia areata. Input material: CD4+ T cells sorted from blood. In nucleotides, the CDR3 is TGTGCCAGCACGCCGGGAAGCACAGATACGCAGTATTTT. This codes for CASTPGSTDTQYF.